These 16 T cell receptor beta chains were sequenced from one sample in a study of CD8 T cells in Susac syndrome. With random hexamers, reverse transcription was performed on roughly 0.5 to 1 ug of RNA. In TCRdb, the immunoSEQ multiplex PCR reads were re-called with MiXCR into one record per CDR3 protein. This table has hundreds of thousands of distinct CDR3 sequences, roughly 93% appearing once. Material for sequencing was CD4+ T cells from PBMCs. These receptors were collected from a human donor with Susac syndrome.

The V call is TRBV9, the J call TRBJ2-5; D is perhaps TRBD1 (5 bases). Trimming took 4 bases from V and 2 from J, leaving 15 bases between them. The germline CDR1 and CDR2 sequences are SGDLS and YYNGEE. The CDR3 contains 15 residues. The CDR3 DNA reads as TGTGCCAGCAGCCCAAACCCCGACAGTCAAGAGACCCAGTACTTC. Translating gives CASSPNPDSQETQYF.

The chain links TRBV6-2 or TRBV6-3 to TRBJ1-5; D is ambiguous. Germline V gene data show CDR1 as MNHEY and CDR2 as SVGEGT. The CDR3 spans 12 residues. Trimming removed 0 bases from V and 7 bases from J, with 4 bases in between. The CDR3 region is CASSYSRQPQHF. CDR3 coding DNA: TGTGCCAGCAGTTACTCCCGGCAGCCCCAGCATTTT.

This clonotype appeared a few times. The J gene is TRBJ1-4, the V gene TRBV6-1, with 10 bases lining up with TRBD1. The CDR3 is 14 residues long. Trimming at V came to 6 bases and at J to 8 bases, leaving 6 bases not matched to a gene. CDR1 and CDR2 from the germline V gene are MNHNS and SASEGT. The CDR3 region is CASSPGTGEEKLFF. DNA for the CDR3: TGTGCCAGCAGCCCGGGGACAGGGGAGGAAAAACTGTTTTTT.

The DNA for the CDR3 is TGTGCCTGGAGTGTGGAGTTGAGGAACACTGAAGCTTTCTTT. Translating gives CAWSVELRNTEAFF. This chain links TRBV30 with TRBJ1-1; D is uncertain. The V end was cut by 0 bases, the J end by 1 base, with 9 bases between. Germline assignment: CDR1 GTSNPN and CDR2 SVGIG (reference sequence). CDR3 length: 14 residues.

This chain links TRBV18 with TRBJ1-2; D unclear. The CDR3 covers 15 residues. Germline assignment: CDR1 KGHSH and CDR2 LQKENI. V shed 2 bases and J shed 2 bases, with 12 bases lying between them. The CDR3 DNA reads TGTGCCAGCTCACCAATCACAGATAGCAACTATGGCTACACCTTC. Translating gives CASSPITDSNYGYTF.

V and J are TRBV7-9 and TRBJ2-1; 9 bases line up with TRBD1. Germline V gene sequence: CDR1 SEHNR, CDR2 FQNEAQ (reference sequence). V lost 5 bases and J lost 10; bases outside the gene matches: 15. The CDR3 is 16 amino acids. In nucleotides, the CDR3 is TGTGCCAGCAGCCTCGGACAGGGGATCATCAGTGGGGAGCAGTTCTTC. Protein product: CASSLGQGIISGEQFF.

The chain recombines TRBV30 with TRBJ2-5; D is ambiguous. CDR3 length: 13 residues. Trimming removed 1 base at V and 3 bases at J, with 9 bases between. Germline V gene sequence: CDR1 GTSNPN, CDR2 SVGIG (reference sequence). CDR3: CAWSADLEETQYF. The DNA of the CDR3 is TGTGCCTGGAGTGCGGACCTCGAAGAGACCCAGTACTTC.

This chain connects TRBV19 to TRBJ2-3; D not resolved. The V end was cut by 6 bases, the J end by 1 base, with 11 bases between. Germline loops: CDR1 LNHDA, CDR2 SQIVND (reference sequence). The CDR3 is 14 residues long. The DNA of the CDR3 is TGTGCCAGTAGCGATACCCTACGCACAGATACGCAGTATTTT. This translates into CASSDTLRTDTQYF.

The rearrangement joins TRBV5-1 to TRBJ1-1; D may be TRBD1 (5 bases). This CDR3 has 15 residues. Germline V gene sequence: CDR1 SGHRS, CDR2 YFSETQ. V was trimmed by 1 base and J by 3 bases, leaving 13 bases between them. CDR3 bases: TGCGCCAGCAGCTTGAGATCCGGACAAGACACTGAAGCTTTCTTT. As protein: CASSLRSGQDTEAFF.

The J gene is TRBJ1-1, the V gene TRBV20-1; D unclear. CDR3 length: 13 residues. In germline, CDR1 is DFQATT, CDR2 SNEGSKA (reference sequence). The germline V and J ends were trimmed by 5 bases and 4 bases, with 14 bases remaining between them. The CDR3, as DNA: TGCAGTGCTGGGTCCGCCGGGCTCACTGAAGCTTTCTTT. Encoded protein: CSAGSAGLTEAFF.

The V and J genes are TRBV9 and TRBJ2-2; weak D call: TRBD1 (6 bases). Per the germline V gene, CDR1 is SGDLS and CDR2 is YYNGEE. This CDR3 spans 16 amino acids. V was cut by 0 bases and J by 4 bases, with 13 bases left in between. CDR3 loop: CASSVVRDRFTGELFF. In nucleotides, the CDR3 is TGTGCCAGCAGCGTAGTACGCGACAGGTTCACCGGGGAGCTGTTTTTT.

This chain links TRBV6-5 with TRBJ2-7; tentatively, D is TRBD1 or TRBD2 (5 bases each). Germline-derived CDR1 and CDR2 are MNHEY and SVGAGI. Trimming removed 6 bases at V and 5 bases at J, with 17 bases between. The CDR3 totals 14 residues. The DNA for the CDR3 is TGTGCCAGCAGAAAACCGGGACCCGGGAACGAGCAGTACTTC. This sequence encodes CASRKPGPGNEQYF.

This chain joins TRBV5-6 and TRBJ2-3, with 7 bases matching TRBD1. J was trimmed by 6 bases and V by 4 bases; bases with no gene match: 8. CDR3 size: 14 residues. Germline values: CDR1 SGHDT, CDR2 YYEEEE. DNA of the CDR3: TGTGCCAGCAGCCCCCAGGGGGTAAAGGATACGCAGTATTTT. Translated: CASSPQGVKDTQYF.

J is TRBJ1-5 and V is TRBV16; D is perhaps TRBD1 (5 bases). The CDR3 length is 14 residues. Looked up from germline, CDR1 is KGHSY and CDR2 is FQNENV. Trimming took 0 bases from V and 4 from J, leaving 7 bases between them. CDR3 residues: CASSQSQGNQPQHF. In DNA form, the CDR3 reads TGTGCCAGCAGCCAATCCCAGGGAAATCAGCCCCAGCATTTT.

This chain uses TRBV5-6 with TRBJ2-3, with 8 bases aligning to TRBD1. CDR3 length: 15 residues. Germline trimming cut 3 bases from V and 3 bases from J; bases unmatched to any gene: 6. The germline V gene has CDR1 SGHDT and CDR2 YYEEEE. The CDR3 nucleotides read TGTGCCAGCAGCTGGTCCGGGACAGGAACAGATACGCAGTATTTT. Translation gives CASSWSGTGTDTQYF. The variable domain in full, with the rest retrieved from reference TRBV5-6 and TRBJ2-3, is DAGVTQSPTHLIKTRGQQVTLRCSPKSGHDTVSWYQQALGQGPQFIFQYYEEEERQRGNFPDRFSGHQFPNYSSELNVNALLLGDSALYLCASSWSGTGTDTQYFGPGTRLTVL.

V gene TRBV6-6 combines with J gene TRBJ2-7; D uncertain. Trimming shortened V by 5 bases and J by 3 bases, and 14 bases separated the two germline ends. Germline CDR1 reads MNHNY; CDR2 reads SVGAGI (reference sequence). This CDR3 is 14 amino acids long. In DNA, the CDR3 is TGTGCCAGCAGTCTCCGGACGGCCTACTACGAGCAGTACTTC. This translates into CASSLRTAYYEQYF.